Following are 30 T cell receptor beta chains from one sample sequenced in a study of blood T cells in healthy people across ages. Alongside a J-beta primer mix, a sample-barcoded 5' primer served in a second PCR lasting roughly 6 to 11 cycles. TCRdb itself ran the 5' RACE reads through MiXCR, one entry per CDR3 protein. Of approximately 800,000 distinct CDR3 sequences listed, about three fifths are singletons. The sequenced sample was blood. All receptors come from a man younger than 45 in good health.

For the CDR3, the DNA is TGCAGTGCTCCAAGGAGAGGACAGGGCCACGAGCAGTACTTC. Its translation is CSAPRRGQGHEQYF. J is TRBJ2-7 and V is TRBV20-1; 8 positions match TRBD1. Looked up from germline, CDR1 is DFQATT and CDR2 is SNEGSKA (reference sequence). This CDR3 has 14 amino acids. V trimming: 5 bases; J trimming: 5 bases; junction bases outside the gene matches: 11.

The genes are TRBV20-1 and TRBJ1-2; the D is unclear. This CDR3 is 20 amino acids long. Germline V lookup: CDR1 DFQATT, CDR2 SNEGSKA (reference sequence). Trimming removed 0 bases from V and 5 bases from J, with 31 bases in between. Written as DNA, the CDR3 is TGCAGTGCTAGAGATTCAGGAAGCGTCCAAAGTCGGGCGGTAATTTATGGCTACACCTTC. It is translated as CSARDSGSVQSRAVIYGYTF.

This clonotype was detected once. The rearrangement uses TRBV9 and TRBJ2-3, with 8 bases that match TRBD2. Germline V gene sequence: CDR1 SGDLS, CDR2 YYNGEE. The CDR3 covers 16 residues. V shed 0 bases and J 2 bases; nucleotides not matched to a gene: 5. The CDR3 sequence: CASSVATGGITDTQYF. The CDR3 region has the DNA TGTGCCAGCAGCGTAGCTACGGGGGGGATCACAGATACGCAGTATTTT.

The CDR3 region has the DNA TGTGCCAGCAGTTTCGAACGGGGGGCCTCCTCCTACAATGAGCAGTTCTTC. Translating it yields CASSFERGASSYNEQFF. J is TRBJ2-1 and V is TRBV12-3 or TRBV12-4, with D possibly being TRBD2 (7 bases). The V and J ends lost 3 bases and 0 bases respectively, with 15 bases between them. The CDR3 is 17 residues long.

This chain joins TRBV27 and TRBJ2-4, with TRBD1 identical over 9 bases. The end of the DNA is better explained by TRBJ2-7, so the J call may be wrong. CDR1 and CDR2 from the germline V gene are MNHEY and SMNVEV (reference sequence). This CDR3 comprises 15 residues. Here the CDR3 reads CASSSAGTGYHEQYF. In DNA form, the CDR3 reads TGTGCCAGCAGCTCCGCCGGGACAGGGTACCACGAGCAGTACTTC.

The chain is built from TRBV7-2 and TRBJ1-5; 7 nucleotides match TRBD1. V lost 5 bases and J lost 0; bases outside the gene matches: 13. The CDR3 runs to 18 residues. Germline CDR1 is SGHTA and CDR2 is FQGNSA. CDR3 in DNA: TGTGCCAGCAGCAACCGGGACAGCCTTTTTCTTAGCAATCAGCCCCAGCATTTT. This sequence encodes CASSNRDSLFLSNQPQHF.

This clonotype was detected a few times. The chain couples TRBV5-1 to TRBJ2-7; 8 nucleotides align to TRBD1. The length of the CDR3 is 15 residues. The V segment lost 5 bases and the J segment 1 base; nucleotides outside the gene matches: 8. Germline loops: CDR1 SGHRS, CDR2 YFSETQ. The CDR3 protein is CASSFDRGMSYEQYF. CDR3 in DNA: TGCGCCAGCAGTTTTGACAGGGGAATGTCCTACGAGCAGTACTTC. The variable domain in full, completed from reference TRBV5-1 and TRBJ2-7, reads KAGVTQTPRYLIKTRGQQVTLSCSPISGHRSVSWYQQTPGQGLQFLFEYFSETQRNKGNFPGRFSGRQFSNSRSEMNVSTLELGDSALYLCASSFDRGMSYEQYFGPGTRLTVT.

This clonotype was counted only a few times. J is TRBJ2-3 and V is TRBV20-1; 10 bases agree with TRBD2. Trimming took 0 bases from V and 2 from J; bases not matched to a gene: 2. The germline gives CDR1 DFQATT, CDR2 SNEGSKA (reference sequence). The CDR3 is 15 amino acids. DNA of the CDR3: TGCAGTGCTAGAGATAGCGGGAGGCCCACAGATACGCAGTATTTT. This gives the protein CSARDSGRPTDTQYF.

In DNA form, the CDR3 reads TGCGCCAGCAGCCAAGTAACGACGTTTCCCGGGGAAGAGACCCAGTACTTC. Translating gives CASSQVTTFPGEETQYF. The gene calls are TRBV4-1 and TRBJ2-5, with D possibly TRBD2 on 5 matching bases. Trimming stripped 1 base from V and 3 bases from J, with 18 bases between. The CDR3 contains 17 residues. CDR1 and CDR2 (germline): MGHRA, YSYEKL.

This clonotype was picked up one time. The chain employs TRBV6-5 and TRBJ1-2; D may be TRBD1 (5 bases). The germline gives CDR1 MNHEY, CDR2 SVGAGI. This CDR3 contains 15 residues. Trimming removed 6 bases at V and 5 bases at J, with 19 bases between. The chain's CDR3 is CASSLTGLTGYGYTF. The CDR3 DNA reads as TGTGCCAGCAGCCTAACAGGCCTTACGGGTTATGGCTACACCTTC.

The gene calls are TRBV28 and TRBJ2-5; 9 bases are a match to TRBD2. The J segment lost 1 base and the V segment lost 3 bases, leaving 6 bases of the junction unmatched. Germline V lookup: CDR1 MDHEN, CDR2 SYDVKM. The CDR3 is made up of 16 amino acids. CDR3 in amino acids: CASSFPGTSFQETQYF. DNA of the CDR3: TGTGCCAGCAGTTTCCCGGGGACTAGCTTCCAAGAGACCCAGTACTTC.

CDR3 bases: TGCAGCGTGGAACGGGCCGACCGGGGGCAGTACTTC. Translated, it gives CSVERADRGQYF. The chain has TRBV29-1 and TRBJ2-5; the D gene is possibly TRBD2 (6 bases). CDR3 size: 12 residues. V was shortened by 6 bases and J by 11 bases, with 19 bases between the two germline ends. Germline V gene sequence: CDR1 SQVTM, CDR2 ANQGSEA.

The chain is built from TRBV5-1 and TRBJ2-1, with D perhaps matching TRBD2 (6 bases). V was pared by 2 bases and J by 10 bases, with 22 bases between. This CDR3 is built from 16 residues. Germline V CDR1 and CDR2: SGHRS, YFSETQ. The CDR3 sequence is CASSLRGNTGATEQFF. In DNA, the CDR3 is TGCGCCAGCAGCTTAAGGGGCAACACGGGAGCCACCGAGCAGTTCTTC.

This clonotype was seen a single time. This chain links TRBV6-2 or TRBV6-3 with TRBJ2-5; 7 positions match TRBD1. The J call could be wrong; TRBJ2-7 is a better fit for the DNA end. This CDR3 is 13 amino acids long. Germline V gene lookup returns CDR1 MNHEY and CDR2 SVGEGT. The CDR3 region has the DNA TGTGCCGTACAAGACAGGGAATGGGACGAGCAGTACTTC. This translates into CAVQDREWDEQYF.

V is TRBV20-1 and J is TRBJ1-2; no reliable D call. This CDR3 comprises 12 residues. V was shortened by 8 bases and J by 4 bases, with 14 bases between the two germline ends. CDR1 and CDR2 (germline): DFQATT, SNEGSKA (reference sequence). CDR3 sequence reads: CSSTTDSYGYTF. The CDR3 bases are TGCAGTTCAACTACAGACTCCTATGGCTACACCTTC.

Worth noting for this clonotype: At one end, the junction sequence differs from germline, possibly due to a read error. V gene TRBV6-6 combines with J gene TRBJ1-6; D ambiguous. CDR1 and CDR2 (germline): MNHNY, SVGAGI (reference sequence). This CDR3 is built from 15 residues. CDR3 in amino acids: CASSYSNSRNSPPHF. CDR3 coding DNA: TGTGCCAGCAGTTACTCGAATTCCAGGAATTCACCCCCCCACTTT.

CDR3 bases: TGTGCCAGCAGCTTACAAAGCAACACCGGGGAGCTGTTTTTT. Translation: CASSLQSNTGELFF. This chain joins TRBV11-2 and TRBJ2-2, with D unresolved. CDR1 and CDR2 from the germline V gene are SGHAT and FQNNGV. The CDR3 has 14 amino acids. V dropped 2 bases and J dropped 2 bases, with 6 bases sitting between them.

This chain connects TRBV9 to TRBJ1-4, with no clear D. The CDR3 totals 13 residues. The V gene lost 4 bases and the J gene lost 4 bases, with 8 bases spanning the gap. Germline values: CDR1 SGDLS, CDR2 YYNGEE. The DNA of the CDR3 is TGTGCCAGCAGCCTCTCGGGTAATGAAAAACTGTTTTTT. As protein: CASSLSGNEKLFF.

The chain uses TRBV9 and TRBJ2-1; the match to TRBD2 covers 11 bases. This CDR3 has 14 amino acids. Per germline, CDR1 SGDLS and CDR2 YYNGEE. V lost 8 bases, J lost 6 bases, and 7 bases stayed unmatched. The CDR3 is CASSGSGRANEQFF. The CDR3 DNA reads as TGTGCCAGTTCCGGTAGCGGGAGGGCCAATGAGCAGTTCTTC.

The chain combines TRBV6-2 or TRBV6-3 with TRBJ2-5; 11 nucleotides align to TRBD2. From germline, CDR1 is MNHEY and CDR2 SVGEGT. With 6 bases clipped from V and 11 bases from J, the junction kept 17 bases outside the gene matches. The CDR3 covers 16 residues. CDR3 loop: CASRQEVAGGDNEQYF. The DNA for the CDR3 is TGTGCCAGCAGGCAAGAGGTAGCGGGAGGGGACAATGAGCAGTACTTC.

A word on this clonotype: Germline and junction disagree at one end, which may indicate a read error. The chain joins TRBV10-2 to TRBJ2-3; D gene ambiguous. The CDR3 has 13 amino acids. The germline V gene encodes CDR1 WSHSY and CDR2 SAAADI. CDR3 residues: CASRTRSTDTRYF. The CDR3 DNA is TGCGCCAGCAGGACCCGTAGCACAGATACGCGGTATTTT.

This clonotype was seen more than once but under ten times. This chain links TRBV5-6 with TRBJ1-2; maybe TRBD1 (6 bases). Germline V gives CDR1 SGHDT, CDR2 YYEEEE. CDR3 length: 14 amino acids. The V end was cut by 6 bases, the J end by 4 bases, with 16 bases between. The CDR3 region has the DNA TGTGCCAGCAACCAAATTGACAGGCTCTATGGCTACACCTTC. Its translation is CASNQIDRLYGYTF. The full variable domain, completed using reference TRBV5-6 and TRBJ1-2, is DAGVTQSPTHLIKTRGQQVTLRCSPKSGHDTVSWYQQALGQGPQFIFQYYEEEERQRGNFPDRFSGHQFPNYSSELNVNALLLGDSALYLCASNQIDRLYGYTFGSGTRLTVV.

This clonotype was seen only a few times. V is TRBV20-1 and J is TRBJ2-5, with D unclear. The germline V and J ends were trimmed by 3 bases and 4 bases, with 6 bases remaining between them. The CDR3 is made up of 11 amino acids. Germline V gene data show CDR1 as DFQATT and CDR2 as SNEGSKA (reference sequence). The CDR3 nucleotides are TGCAGTGCTAGGTCCGCAGAGACCCAGTACTTC. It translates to CSARSAETQYF.

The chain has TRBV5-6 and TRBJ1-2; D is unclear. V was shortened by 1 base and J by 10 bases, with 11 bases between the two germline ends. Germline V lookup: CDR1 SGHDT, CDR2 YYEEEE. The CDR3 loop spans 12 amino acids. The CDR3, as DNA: TGTGCCAGCAGCTTGAGGAGAAGGGACTACACCTTC. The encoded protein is CASSLRRRDYTF.

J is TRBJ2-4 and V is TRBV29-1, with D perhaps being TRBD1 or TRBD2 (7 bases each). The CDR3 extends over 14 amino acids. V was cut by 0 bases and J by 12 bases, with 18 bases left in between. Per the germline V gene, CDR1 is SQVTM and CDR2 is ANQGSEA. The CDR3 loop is CSVEDRARGGHQYF. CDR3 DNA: TGCAGCGTTGAAGATCGGGCCAGGGGGGGACATCAGTACTTC.

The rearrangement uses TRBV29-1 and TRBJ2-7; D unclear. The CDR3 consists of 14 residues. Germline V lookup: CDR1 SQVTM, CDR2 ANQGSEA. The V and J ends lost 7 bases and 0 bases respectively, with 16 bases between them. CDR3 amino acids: CSAADGISSYEQYF. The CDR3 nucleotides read TGCAGCGCCGCGGACGGAATAAGCTCCTACGAGCAGTACTTC.

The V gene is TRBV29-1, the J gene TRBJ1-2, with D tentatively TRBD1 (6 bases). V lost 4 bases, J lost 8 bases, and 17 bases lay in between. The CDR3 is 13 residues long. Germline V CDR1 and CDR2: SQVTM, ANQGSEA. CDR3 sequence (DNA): TGCAGCGTTGGGGAACGGACAGTAGCCGGCTACACCTTC. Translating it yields CSVGERTVAGYTF.

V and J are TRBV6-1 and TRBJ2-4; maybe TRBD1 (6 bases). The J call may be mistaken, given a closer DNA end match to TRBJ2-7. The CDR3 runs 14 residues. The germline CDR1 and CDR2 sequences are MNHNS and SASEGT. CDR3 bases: TGTGCCAGCAGGGGGAGATCTAGGGGGTACGAGCAGTACTTC. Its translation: CASRGRSRGYEQYF.

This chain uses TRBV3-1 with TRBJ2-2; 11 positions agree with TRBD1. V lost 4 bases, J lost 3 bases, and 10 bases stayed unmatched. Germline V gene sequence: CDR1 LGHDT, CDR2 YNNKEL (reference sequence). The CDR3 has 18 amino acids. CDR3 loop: CASSRKFRDRGDTGELFF. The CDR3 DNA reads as TGTGCCAGCAGCCGAAAATTCCGGGACAGGGGGGACACCGGGGAGCTGTTTTTT.

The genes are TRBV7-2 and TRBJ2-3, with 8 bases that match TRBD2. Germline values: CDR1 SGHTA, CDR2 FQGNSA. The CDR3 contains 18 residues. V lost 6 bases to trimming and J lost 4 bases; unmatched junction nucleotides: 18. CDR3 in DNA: TGTGCCAGCAGTTACAACCCTCAGTTCGGGGGGGTTCCAGATACGCAGTATTTT. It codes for CASSYNPQFGGVPDTQYF.